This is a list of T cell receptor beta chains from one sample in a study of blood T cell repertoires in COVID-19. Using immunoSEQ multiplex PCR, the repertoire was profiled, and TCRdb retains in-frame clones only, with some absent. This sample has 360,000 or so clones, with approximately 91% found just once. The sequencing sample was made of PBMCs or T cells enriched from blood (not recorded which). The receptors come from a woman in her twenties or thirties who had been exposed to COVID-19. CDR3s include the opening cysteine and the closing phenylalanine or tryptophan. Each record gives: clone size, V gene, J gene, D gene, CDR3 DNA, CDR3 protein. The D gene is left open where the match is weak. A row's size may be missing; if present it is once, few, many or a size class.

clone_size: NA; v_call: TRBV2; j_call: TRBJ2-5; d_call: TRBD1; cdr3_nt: TGTGCCAGGAGAGAGCAGGGGGCCTTCCTCCAAGAGACCCAGTACTTC; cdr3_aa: CARREQGAFLQETQYF
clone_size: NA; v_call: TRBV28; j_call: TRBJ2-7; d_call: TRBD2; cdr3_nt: TGTGCCAGCAGTTTTGTGGGACTAGCGGGCCAAGCCTCCTACGAGCAGTACTTC; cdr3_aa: CASSFVGLAGQASYEQYF
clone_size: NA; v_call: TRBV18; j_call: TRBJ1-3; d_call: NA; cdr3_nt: TGTGCCAGCTCAAACCCTAATGGAAACACCATATATTTT; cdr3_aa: CASSNPNGNTIYF
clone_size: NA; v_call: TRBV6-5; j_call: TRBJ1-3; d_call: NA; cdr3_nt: TGTGCCAGCAGTTCACAGCCAAGCTCTGGAAACACCATATATTTT; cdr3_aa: CASSSQPSSGNTIYF
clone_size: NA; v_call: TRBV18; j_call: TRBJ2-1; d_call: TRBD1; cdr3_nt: TGTGCCAGCTCACCCCCGGGACAGGGCTATGAGCAGTTCTTC; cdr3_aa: CASSPPGQGYEQFF
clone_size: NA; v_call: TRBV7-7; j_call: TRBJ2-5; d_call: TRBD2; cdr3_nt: TGTGCCAGCAGCTTATCTGCGGGAGGGCCAGTTGGGGAGACCCAGTACTTC; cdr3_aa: CASSLSAGGPVGETQYF
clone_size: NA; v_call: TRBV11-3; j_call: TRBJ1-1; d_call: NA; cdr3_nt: TGTGCCAGCAGCCTGGGTGGGGGCCCGAACACTGAAGCTTTCTTT; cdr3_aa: CASSLGGGPNTEAFF
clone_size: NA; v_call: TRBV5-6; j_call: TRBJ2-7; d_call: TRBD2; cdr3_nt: TGTGCCAGCAGCGGATCCGGGACTAACGACTACGAGCAGTACTTC; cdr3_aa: CASSGSGTNDYEQYF
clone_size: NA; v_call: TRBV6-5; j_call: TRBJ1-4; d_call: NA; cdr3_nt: TGTGCCAGCAGGACCGCAGGGCAGGGCGAAAAACTGTTTTTT; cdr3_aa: CASRTAGQGEKLFF
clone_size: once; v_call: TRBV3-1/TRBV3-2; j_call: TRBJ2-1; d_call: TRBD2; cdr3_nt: TGTGCCAGCAGCCAAGGCGCTAGCGGGACCGGCTCCTACAATGAGCAGTTCTTC; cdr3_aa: CASSQGASGTGSYNEQFF
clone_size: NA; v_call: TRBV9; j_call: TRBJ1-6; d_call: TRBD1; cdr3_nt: TGTGCCAGCAGCGTAGCCACAGGGGGCTCCTATAATTCACCCCTCCACTTT; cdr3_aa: CASSVATGGSYNSPLHF
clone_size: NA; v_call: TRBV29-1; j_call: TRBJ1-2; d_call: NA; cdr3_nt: TGCAGCGGTCGAGGAGCAGAAGGCTACACCTTC; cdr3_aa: CSGRGAEGYTF
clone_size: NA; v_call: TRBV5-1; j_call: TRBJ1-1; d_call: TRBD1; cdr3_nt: TGCGCCAGCAGCTTGGAGGGGGACAGACTCCGGACCACTGAAGCTTTCTTT; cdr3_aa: CASSLEGDRLRTTEAFF
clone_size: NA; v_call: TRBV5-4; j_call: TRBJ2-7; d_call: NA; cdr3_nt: TGTGCCAGCAGCTTGGAGCAGGGTGCCTACGAGCAGTACTTC; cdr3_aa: CASSLEQGAYEQYF
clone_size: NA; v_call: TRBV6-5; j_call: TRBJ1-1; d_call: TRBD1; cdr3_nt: TGTGCCAGCAGTTACTTACAGGGGGGCTCTGAAGCTTTCTTT; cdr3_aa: CASSYLQGGSEAFF
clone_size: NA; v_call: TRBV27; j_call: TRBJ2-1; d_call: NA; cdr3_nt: TGTGCCAGCAGTTTTCAGCGGCACAATGAGCAGTTCTTC; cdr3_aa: CASSFQRHNEQFF
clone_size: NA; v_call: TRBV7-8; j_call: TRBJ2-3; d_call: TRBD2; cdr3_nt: TGTGCCAGCAGCTTAATCGGGAGGGCCGAAGATACGCAGTATTTT; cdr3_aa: CASSLIGRAEDTQYF
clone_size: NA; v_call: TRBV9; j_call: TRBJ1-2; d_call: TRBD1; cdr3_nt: TGTGCCAGCAGCGTAGGACTCCGGGACAGGGGCGAAGGCTACACCTTC; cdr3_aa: CASSVGLRDRGEGYTF
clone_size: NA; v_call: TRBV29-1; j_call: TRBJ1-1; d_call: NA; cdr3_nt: TGCAGCGTTGCCGAGGCGGGGTGGGGCACTGAAGCTTTCTTT; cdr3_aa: CSVAEAGWGTEAFF
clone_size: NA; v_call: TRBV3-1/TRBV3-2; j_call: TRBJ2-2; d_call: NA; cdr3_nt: TGTGCCAGCAGCCAAGGGTCTGGCGGGGCCCAGGGGCTGTTTTTT; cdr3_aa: CASSQGSGGAQGLFF
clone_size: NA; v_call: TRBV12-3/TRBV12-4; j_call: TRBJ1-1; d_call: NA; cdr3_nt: TGTGCCAGCAGTTTGAGGAGGGCGGCTGAAGCTTTCTTT; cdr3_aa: CASSLRRAAEAFF
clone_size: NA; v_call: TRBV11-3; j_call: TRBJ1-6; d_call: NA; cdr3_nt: TGTGCCAGCAGCTTAGAGAGGAGGTATAATTCACCCCTCCACTTT; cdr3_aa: CASSLERRYNSPLHF
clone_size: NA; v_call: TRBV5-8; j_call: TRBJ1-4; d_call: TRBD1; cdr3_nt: TGTGCCAGCAGCTTGGGATCCAGGGGGGACAATGAAAAACTGTTTTTT; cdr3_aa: CASSLGSRGDNEKLFF
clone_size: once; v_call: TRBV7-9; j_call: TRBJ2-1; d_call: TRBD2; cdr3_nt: TGTGCCAGCAGCTCCATCCAGGGACTAGCGGGAGTAGGGCAGTTCTTC; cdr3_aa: CASSSIQGLAGVGQFF
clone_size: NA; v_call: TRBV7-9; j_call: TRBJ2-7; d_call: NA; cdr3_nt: TGTGCCAGCAGCTTAGGGGAGAGGGAGCAGTACTTC; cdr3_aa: CASSLGEREQYF
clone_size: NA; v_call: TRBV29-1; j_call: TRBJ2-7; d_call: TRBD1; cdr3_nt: TGCAGCGTTGAAGATCGTGGGGGGACAGGTCCCTACGAGCAGTACTTC; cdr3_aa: CSVEDRGGTGPYEQYF
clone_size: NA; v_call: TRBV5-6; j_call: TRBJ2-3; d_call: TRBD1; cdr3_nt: TGTGCCAGCAGCTTCCGGACAGGGGGCGCAGATACGCAGTATTTT; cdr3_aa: CASSFRTGGADTQYF
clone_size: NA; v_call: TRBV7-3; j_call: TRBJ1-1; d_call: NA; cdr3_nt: TGTGCCAGCAGCTTCCCGGGGAACACTGAAGCTTTCTTT; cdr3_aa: CASSFPGNTEAFF
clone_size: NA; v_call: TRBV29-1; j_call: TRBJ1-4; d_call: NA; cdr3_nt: TGCAGCGTTGAAGATTTGCGCACTCTAACCTTTGCAACTAATGAAAAACTGTTTTTT; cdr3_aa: CSVEDLRTLTFATNEKLFF
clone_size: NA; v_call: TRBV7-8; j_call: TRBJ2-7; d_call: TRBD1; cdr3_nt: TGTGCCAGCAGCCGCACAGGGGGCGACGAGCAGTACTTC; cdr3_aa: CASSRTGGDEQYF
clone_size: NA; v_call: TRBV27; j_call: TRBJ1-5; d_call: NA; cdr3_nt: TGTGCAGCAGGGCTGTCGGTCAATCAGCCCCAGCATTTT; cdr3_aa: CAAGLSVNQPQHF
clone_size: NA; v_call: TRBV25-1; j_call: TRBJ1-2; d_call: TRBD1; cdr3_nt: TGTGCCAGCAGCACGGGACAGGGGCGAGTCTATGGCTACACCTTC; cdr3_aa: CASSTGQGRVYGYTF
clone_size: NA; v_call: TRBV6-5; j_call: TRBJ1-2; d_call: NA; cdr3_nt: TGTGCCAGCAGTTACACGCGGCCAATGGATGGCTACACCTTC; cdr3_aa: CASSYTRPMDGYTF
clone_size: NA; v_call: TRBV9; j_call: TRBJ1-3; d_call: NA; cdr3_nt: TGTGCCAGCAGCGCCGCGTCGCAAACTGGAAACACCATATATTTT; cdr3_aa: CASSAASQTGNTIYF
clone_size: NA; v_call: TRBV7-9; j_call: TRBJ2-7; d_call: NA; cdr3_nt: TGTGCCAGCAGCCTCCTGGTGGCTCGGGGATCCTACGAGCAGTACTTC; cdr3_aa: CASSLLVARGSYEQYF
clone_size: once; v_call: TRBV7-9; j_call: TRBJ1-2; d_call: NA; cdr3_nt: TGTGCCAGCAGCTTAGGCGAGGAACGCGGCTACACCTTC; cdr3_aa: CASSLGEERGYTF
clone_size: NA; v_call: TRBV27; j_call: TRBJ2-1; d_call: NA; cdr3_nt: TGTGCCAGCAGTTTTGTGGCCTCCAATGAGCAGTTCTTC; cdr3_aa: CASSFVASNEQFF
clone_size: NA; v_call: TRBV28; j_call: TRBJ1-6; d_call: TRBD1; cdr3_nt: TGTGCCAGCAGTTTAGGGGAGGACAGGGGGCCCTGGGTGAGATCACCCCTCCACTTT; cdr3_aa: CASSLGEDRGPWVRSPLHF
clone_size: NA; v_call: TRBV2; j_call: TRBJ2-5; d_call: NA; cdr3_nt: TGTGCCACTTTCGAGGAGACCCAGTACTTC; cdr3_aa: CATFEETQYF
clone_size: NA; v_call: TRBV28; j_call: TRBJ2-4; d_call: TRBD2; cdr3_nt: TGTGCCAGCAGTTTCGAAGCGGGAGTACCCAAAAACATTCAGTACTTC; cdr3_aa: CASSFEAGVPKNIQYF
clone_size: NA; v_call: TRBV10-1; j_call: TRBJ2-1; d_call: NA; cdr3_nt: TGCGCCAGCACCTTAAGCACCGGGACACGGGAGGAGTTTGGCCATGAGCAGTTCTTC; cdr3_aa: CASTLSTGTREEFGHEQFF
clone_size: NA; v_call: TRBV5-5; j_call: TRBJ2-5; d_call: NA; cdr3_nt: TGTGCCAGCAGCTTGAGTATTCGAACAGTCCAAGAGACCCAGTACTTC; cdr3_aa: CASSLSIRTVQETQYF